These T cell receptor beta chains were read from a single sample in a study of human T cells and chemical hapten exposure. TCRdb independently ran MiXCR on the RACE reads; one entry per CDR3 protein. The data hold some 54,000 distinct CDR3 sequences, with 9.5% to 10% observed a single time. This specimen consisted of whole blood, obtained in connection with sensitization to the hapten diphenylcyclopropenone (DPC). Source of these receptors: a woman aged 45-65 years with alopecia areata. Some clones in this sample may be carry-over from other donors' samples. The CDR3 runs from the conserved cysteine through the conserved F or W. Fields, in order: clone size, J gene, D gene, V gene, CDR3 protein, CDR3 DNA. The D gene is left open where the match is weak. Clone sizes are given selectively: once, few, many, or a class where the clone is expanded.

- | TRBJ2-5 | TRBD2 | TRBV6-1 | CASSEPGLAGGAQETQYF | TGTGCCAGCAGTGAACCGGGACTAGCGGGAGGTGCCCAAGAGACCCAGTACTTC
many | TRBJ1-1 | - | TRBV18 | CASSRHNRQDTEAFF | TGTGCCAGCTCCCGACACAATCGACAGGACACTGAAGCTTTCTTT
- | TRBJ1-5 | - | TRBV7-9 | CATGVDQPQHF | TGTGCCACCGGGGTGGATCAGCCCCAGCATTTT
- | TRBJ2-7 | - | TRBV29-1 | CSVEKGAYEQYF | TGCAGCGTTGAAAAGGGGGCCTACGAGCAGTACTTC
- | TRBJ1-4 | TRBD1 | TRBV7-9 | CASGRQGASSEKLFF | TGTGCCAGCGGGCGACAGGGGGCGAGTAGTGAAAAACTGTTTTTT
few | TRBJ2-7 | TRBD1 | TRBV6-2/TRBV6-3 | CASTPGTATTWAYEQYF | TGTGCCAGCACGCCCGGGACAGCTACAACGTGGGCGTACGAGCAGTACTTC
- | TRBJ1-1 | - | TRBV18 | CASSQNRDVGLNTEAFF | TGTGCCAGCTCGCAGAACAGGGACGTAGGATTGAACACTGAAGCTTTCTTT
few | TRBJ2-1 | TRBD2 | TRBV20-1 | CSARFPGGRNEQFF | TGCAGTGCTAGATTCCCGGGAGGTAGGAATGAGCAGTTCTTC
- | TRBJ2-7 | TRBD1 | TRBV6-5 | CASSKQGAYEQYF | TGTGCCAGCAGTAAACAGGGGGCCTACGAGCAGTACTTC
many | TRBJ2-7 | - | TRBV11-2 | CASSRKWDTYEQYF | TGTGCCAGCAGCCGTAAATGGGACACCTACGAGCAGTACTTC
- | TRBJ1-1 | - | TRBV11-3 | CASSSWTDHTQNTEAFF | TGTGCCAGCAGCTCCTGGACAGACCATACACAGAACACTGAAGCTTTCTTT
- | TRBJ1-6 | - | TRBV11-2 | CASSYFVGRNSPLHF | TGTGCCAGCAGCTATTTCGTGGGGAGGAATTCACCCCTCCACTTT
few | TRBJ2-6 | - | TRBV18 | CASSPQGYGANVLTF | TGTGCCAGCTCACCACAGGGATACGGGGCCAACGTCCTGACTTTC
- | TRBJ2-7 | - | TRBV4-3 | CASSHGSRSYEQYF | TGCGCCAGCAGCCATGGTAGCAGATCCTACGAGCAGTACTTC
few | TRBJ2-7 | - | TRBV27 | CASSWDPVSYEQYF | TGTGCCAGCAGTTGGGACCCCGTCTCCTACGAGCAGTACTTC
few | TRBJ2-5 | - | TRBV5-1 | CASSMGQNGQETQYF | TGCGCCAGCAGCATGGGCCAGAATGGTCAAGAGACCCAGTACTTC